This T cell receptor beta chain was identified in a study of PD-1 blockade in classical Hodgkin lymphoma. As for the study in general: Nivolumab was administered to patients intravenously at 3 mg/kg every 2 weeks. Study observations and caveats: There remain no defined causes for the repertoire differences, which possibly reflect disease activity or prior therapy. CD4+ TCR diversity rose significantly by C4D1, and CD8+ TCR diversity did not.

As regards this clone: Its specificity is unknown.

Germline assignment: CDR1 GTSNPN and CDR2 SVGIG (reference sequence). This CDR3 comprises 12 residues. V lost 5 bases to trimming and J lost 6 bases, with 14 bases between them. Clones were sequenced by immunoSEQ multiplex PCR, and TCRdb holds only the in-frame ones, with some missing. The sample has tens of thousands of clones, roughly 70% seen once; the top ten hold around 22%. Brentuximab vedotin exposure varied among the patients, all of whom had relapsed after autologous stem cell transplantation. Best overall response was complete response, partial response or progressive disease in these relapsed/refractory classical Hodgkin lymphoma patients.

This sequence joins TRBV30 and TRBJ2-7; D possibly corresponds to TRBD2 (6 bases). The sequence derives from a human donor with classical Hodgkin lymphoma. The source material was peripheral blood mononuclear cells (PBMCs), sampled at baseline. The CDR3 protein is CAWAGLPTEQYF. CDR3 coding DNA: TGTGCCTGGGCGGGACTTCCTACCGAGCAGTACTTC.